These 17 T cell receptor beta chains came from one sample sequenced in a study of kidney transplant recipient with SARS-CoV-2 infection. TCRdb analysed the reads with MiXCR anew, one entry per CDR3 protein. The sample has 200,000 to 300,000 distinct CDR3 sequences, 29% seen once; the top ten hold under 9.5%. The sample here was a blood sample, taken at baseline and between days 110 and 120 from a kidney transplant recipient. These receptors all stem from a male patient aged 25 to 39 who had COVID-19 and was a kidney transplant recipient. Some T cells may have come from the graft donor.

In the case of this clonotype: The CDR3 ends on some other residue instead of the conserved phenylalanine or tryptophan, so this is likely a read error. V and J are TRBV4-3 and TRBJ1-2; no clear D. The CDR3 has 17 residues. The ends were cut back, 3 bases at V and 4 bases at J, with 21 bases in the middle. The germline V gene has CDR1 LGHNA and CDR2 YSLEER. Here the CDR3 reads CASSHMAKCRKTYGYTL. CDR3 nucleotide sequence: TGCGCCAGCAGCCACATGGCTAAGTGCCGAAAGACCTATGGCTACACCCTC.

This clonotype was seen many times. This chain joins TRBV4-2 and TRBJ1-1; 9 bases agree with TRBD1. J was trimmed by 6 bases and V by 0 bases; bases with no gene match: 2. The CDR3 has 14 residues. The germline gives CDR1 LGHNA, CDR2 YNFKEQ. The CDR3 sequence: CASSQDRTGAEAFF. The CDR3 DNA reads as TGTGCCAGCAGCCAAGATAGGACAGGGGCTGAAGCTTTCTTT.

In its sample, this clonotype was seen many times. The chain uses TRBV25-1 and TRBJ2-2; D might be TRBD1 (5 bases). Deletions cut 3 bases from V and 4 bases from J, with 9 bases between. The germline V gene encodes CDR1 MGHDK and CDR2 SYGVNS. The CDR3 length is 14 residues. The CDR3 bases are TGTGCCAGCAGTGACAGGGTTGGCACCGGGGAGCTGTTTTTT. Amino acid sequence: CASSDRVGTGELFF.

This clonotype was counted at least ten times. CDR3 in DNA: TGCGCCAGCAGCGAATCTGCCGGGACAGATGGCTACACCTTC. Its protein product is CASSESAGTDGYTF. This sequence joins TRBV5-1 and TRBJ1-2; 7 bases are shared with TRBD1. The V gene end was trimmed by 4 bases and the J gene end by 6 bases; junction bases not matched to a gene: 9. Germline CDR1 reads SGHRS; CDR2 reads YFSETQ. This CDR3 is built from 14 residues.

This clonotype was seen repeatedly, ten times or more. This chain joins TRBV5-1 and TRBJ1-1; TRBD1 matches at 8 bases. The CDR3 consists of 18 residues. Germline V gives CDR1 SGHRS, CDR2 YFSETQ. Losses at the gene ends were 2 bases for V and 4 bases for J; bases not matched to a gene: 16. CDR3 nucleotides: TGCGCCAGCAGCTTCGAGCCCCACGGGACAGGAGGAAGCACTGAAGCTTTCTTT. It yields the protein CASSFEPHGTGGSTEAFF.

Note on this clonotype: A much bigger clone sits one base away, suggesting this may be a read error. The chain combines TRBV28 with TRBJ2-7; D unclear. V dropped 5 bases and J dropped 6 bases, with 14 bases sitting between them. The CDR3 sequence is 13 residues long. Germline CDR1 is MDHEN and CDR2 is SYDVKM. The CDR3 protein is CASSPLESSEQYF. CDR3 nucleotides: TGTGCCAGCAGTCCCCTCGAGTCGAGCGAGCAGTACTTC.

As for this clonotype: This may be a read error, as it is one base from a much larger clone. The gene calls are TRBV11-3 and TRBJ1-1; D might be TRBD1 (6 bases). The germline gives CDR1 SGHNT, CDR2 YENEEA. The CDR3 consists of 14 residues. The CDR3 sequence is CASNLAGVSTEAFF. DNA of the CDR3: TGTGCCAGCAACTTAGCAGGGGTTAGCACTGAAGCTTTCTTT.

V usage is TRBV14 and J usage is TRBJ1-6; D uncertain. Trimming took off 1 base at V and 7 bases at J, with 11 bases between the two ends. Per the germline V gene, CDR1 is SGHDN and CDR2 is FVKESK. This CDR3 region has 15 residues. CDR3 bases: TGTGCCAGCAGCCAAGGGCTCCTGAGGAATTCACCCCTCCACTTT. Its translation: CASSQGLLRNSPLHF.

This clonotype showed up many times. This CDR3 is CASSFSGPLGEQFF. The DNA of the CDR3 is TGTGCCAGCAGCTTTTCAGGCCCCCTGGGTGAGCAGTTCTTC. The chain has TRBV7-6 and TRBJ2-1; unclear D gene. Deletions cut 3 bases from V and 9 bases from J, with 15 bases between. The V gene's germline CDR1 is SGHVS and CDR2 FNYEAQ. The CDR3 has 14 amino acids.

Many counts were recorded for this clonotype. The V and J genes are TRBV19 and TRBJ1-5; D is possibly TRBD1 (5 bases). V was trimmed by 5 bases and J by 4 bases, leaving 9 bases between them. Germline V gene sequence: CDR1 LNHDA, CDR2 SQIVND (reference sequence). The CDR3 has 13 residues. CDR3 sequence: CASSPGRNQPQHF. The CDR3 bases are TGTGCCAGTAGTCCGGGGCGGAATCAGCCCCAGCATTTT.

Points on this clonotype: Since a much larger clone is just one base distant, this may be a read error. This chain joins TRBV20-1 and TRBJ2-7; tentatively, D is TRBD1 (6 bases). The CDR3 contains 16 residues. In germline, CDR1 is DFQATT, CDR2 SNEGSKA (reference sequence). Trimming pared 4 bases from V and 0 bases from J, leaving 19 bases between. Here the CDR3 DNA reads TGCAGTGCTACCGAAACGGACAGCCTCCGCTCCTACGAGCAGTACTTC. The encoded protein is CSATETDSLRSYEQYF.

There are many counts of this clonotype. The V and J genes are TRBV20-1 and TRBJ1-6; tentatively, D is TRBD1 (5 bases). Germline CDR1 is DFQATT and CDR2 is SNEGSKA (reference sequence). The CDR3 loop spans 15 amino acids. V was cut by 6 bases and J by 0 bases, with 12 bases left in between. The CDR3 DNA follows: TGCAGTGCGGGATGGGGGAGCTCCTATAATTCACCCCTCCACTTT. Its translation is CSAGWGSSYNSPLHF.

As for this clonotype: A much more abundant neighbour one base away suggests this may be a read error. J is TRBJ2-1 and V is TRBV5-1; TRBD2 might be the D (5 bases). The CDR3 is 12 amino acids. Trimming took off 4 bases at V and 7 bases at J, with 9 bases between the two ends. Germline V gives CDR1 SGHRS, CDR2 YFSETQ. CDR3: CASSRTGNEQFF. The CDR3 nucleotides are TGCGCCAGCAGCCGGACGGGGAATGAGCAGTTCTTC.

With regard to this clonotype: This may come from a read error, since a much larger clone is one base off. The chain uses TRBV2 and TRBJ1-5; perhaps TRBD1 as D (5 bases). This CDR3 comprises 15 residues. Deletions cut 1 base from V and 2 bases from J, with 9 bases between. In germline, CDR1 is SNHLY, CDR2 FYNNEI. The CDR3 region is CASSEGGVRNQPQHF. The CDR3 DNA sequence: TGTGCCAGCAGTGAAGGGGGGGTACGCAATCAGCCCCAGCATTTT.

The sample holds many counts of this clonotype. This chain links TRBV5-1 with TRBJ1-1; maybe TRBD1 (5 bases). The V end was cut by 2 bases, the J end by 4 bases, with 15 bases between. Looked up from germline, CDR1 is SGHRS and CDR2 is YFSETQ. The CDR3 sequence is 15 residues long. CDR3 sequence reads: CASSFQVGETTEAFF. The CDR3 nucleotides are TGCGCCAGCAGCTTTCAGGTAGGGGAAACCACTGAAGCTTTCTTT. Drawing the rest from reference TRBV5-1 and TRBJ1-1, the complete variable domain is KAGVTQTPRYLIKTRGQQVTLSCSPISGHRSVSWYQQTPGQGLQFLFEYFSETQRNKGNFPGRFSGRQFSNSRSEMNVSTLELGDSALYLCASSFQVGETTEAFFGQGTRLTVV.

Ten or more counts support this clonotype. In DNA form, the CDR3 reads TGTGCCAGCAGCTTTCGGCACAGCTCTGGAAACACCATATATTTT. This sequence encodes CASSFRHSSGNTIYF. This sequence joins TRBV7-2 and TRBJ1-3; no firm D call. This CDR3 has 15 residues. V was shortened by 3 bases and J by 0 bases, with 9 bases between the two germline ends. Germline CDR1 reads SGHTA; CDR2 reads FQGNSA.

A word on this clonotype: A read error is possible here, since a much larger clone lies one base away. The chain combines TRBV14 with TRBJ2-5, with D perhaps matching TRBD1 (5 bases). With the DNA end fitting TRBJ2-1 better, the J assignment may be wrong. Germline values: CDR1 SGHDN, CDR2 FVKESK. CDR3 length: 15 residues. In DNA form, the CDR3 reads TGTGCCCGCAGCCAAGACAGATTCTCTTACAATGAGCAGTTCTTC. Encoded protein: CARSQDRFSYNEQFF.